These T cell receptor beta chains were read from a single sample in a study of shared clonotypes between healthy human individuals. Assay: immunoSEQ multiplex PCR; the TCRdb copy retains only in-frame clones and omits some. The sample has over a million clones, 75% to 80% seen once. Material for sequencing was memory CD4+ T cells from PBMCs. Source of these receptors: a man aged 18 to 30 in good health. Some clones in this sample may be carry-over from other donors' samples. Each CDR3 is given with its conserved first and last residue. The D gene is left open where the match is weak. Clone size, where shown, is once, few, many, or a class for clones that have expanded.

cdr3_nt	cdr3_aa	v_call	j_call	d_call	clone_size
TGTGCCAGCAGCAAGGGACAGGGAGACGCCGGGGAGCTGTTTTTT	CASSKGQGDAGELFF	TRBV5-8	TRBJ2-2	TRBD1	NA
TGTGCCAGCAGTCCACCGAGACCGGAACTTAGCAATCAGCCCCAGCATTTT	CASSPPRPELSNQPQHF	TRBV2	TRBJ1-5	NA	NA
TGTGCCAGCAGTGAAAGGACAGGCGGAGAGACCCAGTACTTC	CASSERTGGETQYF	TRBV6-1	TRBJ2-5	TRBD1	NA
TGTGCCAGCAGTTATGGAAGGGGGATTTTTGAGACCCAGTACTTC	CASSYGRGIFETQYF	TRBV6-6	TRBJ2-5	NA	once
TGTGCCAGCAGAGAAACCTACGAGCAGTACTTC	CASRETYEQYF	TRBV6-1	TRBJ2-7	NA	NA
TGTGCCAGCAGCCAAGATGGATCCCCAGGGGAGACCCAGTACTTC	CASSQDGSPGETQYF	TRBV4-2	TRBJ2-5	NA	once
TGTGCCAGCAGCACGGGACAGGGGTTTGGCGCAGATACGCAGTATTTT	CASSTGQGFGADTQYF	TRBV9	TRBJ2-3	TRBD1	NA
TGTGCCAGCACTTTATCGGGACAGGAATCGGCGCCCCAGCATTTT	CASTLSGQESAPQHF	TRBV28	TRBJ1-5	TRBD1	NA
TGTGCCAGCAGCCTGACTAGCGGGAGATTTCAATACGAGCAGTACTTC	CASSLTSGRFQYEQYF	TRBV5-6	TRBJ2-7	TRBD2	NA
TGTGCCAGCAGGGGACAGAAAGATGGAATAGGCTACACCTTC	CASRGQKDGIGYTF	TRBV25-1	TRBJ1-2	TRBD1	NA
TGTGCCAGTAGTATAGTAACAGGAGGGGCCGGGGAGCTGTTTTTT	CASSIVTGGAGELFF	TRBV19	TRBJ2-2	NA	NA
TGCAGTGCTAGTACGGTCAGGGAGCAGTTCTTC	CSASTVREQFF	TRBV20-1	TRBJ2-1	NA	NA
TGTGCCAGCAGCGCCGCTAGCGGATACACAGATACGCAGTATTTT	CASSAASGYTDTQYF	TRBV7-9	TRBJ2-3	TRBD2	many
TGTGCCAGCACTAGTCAACACAGGGGTGGCTACGAGCAGTACTTC	CASTSQHRGGYEQYF	TRBV2	TRBJ2-7	TRBD1	NA
TGCGCCAGCAGCTTGACGGCGGGGTGGAGGGATACGCAGTATTTT	CASSLTAGWRDTQYF	TRBV5-1	TRBJ2-3	NA	NA